These T cell receptor beta chains were read from a single sample in a study of blood T cells in healthy people across ages. From the 5' RACE reads, TCRdb called clonotypes with MiXCR, one entry per CDR3 protein. Among 630,000 or so distinct CDR3 sequences listed, about 34% were seen once. Source material: blood. The receptor set was obtained from a woman older than 75 in good health. CDR3s include the opening cysteine and the closing phenylalanine or tryptophan. Fields, in order: J gene, D gene, clone size, V gene, CDR3 protein, CDR3 DNA. The D gene is left open where the match is weak. A row's size may be missing; if present it is once, few, many or a size class.

J gene: TRBJ1-2; D gene: -; clone size: -; V gene: TRBV12-3/TRBV12-4; CDR3 protein: CASSSGAINYGYTF; CDR3 DNA: TGTGCCAGCAGTTCGGGGGCAATTAACTATGGCTACACCTTC
J gene: TRBJ1-4; D gene: TRBD1; clone size: -; V gene: TRBV20-1; CDR3 protein: CGAPGQGATNEKLFF; CDR3 DNA: TGCGGTGCCCCAGGACAGGGGGCGACTAATGAAAAACTGTTTTTT
J gene: TRBJ1-5; D gene: -; clone size: -; V gene: TRBV9; CDR3 protein: CAGSFGTGSNQPQHF; CDR3 DNA: TGTGCCGGCAGCTTCGGGACGGGCAGCAATCAGCCCCAGCATTTT
J gene: TRBJ1-2; D gene: -; clone size: many; V gene: TRBV7-2; CDR3 protein: CASSLAGSRGYTF; CDR3 DNA: TGTGCCAGCAGCTTAGCAGGGTCTCGTGGCTACACCTTC
J gene: TRBJ1-4; D gene: -; clone size: -; V gene: TRBV11-2; CDR3 protein: CASSSLSEKLFF; CDR3 DNA: TGTGCCAGCAGCTCCTTAAGTGAAAAACTGTTTTTT
J gene: TRBJ2-3; D gene: TRBD2; clone size: many; V gene: TRBV9; CDR3 protein: CASSVGLAGVRTDTQYF; CDR3 DNA: TGTGCCAGCAGCGTCGGACTAGCGGGGGTAAGAACAGATACGCAGTATTTT
J gene: TRBJ1-1; D gene: -; clone size: many; V gene: TRBV7-9; CDR3 protein: CASSLGDRNTEAFF; CDR3 DNA: TGTGCCAGCAGCTTAGGCGACAGGAACACTGAAGCTTTCTTT
J gene: TRBJ1-5; D gene: -; clone size: -; V gene: TRBV20-1; CDR3 protein: CSASPTEYSNQPQHF; CDR3 DNA: TGCAGTGCTTCACCGACAGAGTATAGCAATCAGCCCCAGCATTTT
J gene: TRBJ2-3; D gene: -; clone size: -; V gene: TRBV13; CDR3 protein: CASSRGGETDTQYF; CDR3 DNA: TGTGCCAGCAGCCGGGGCGGGGAAACAGATACGCAGTATTTT
J gene: TRBJ2-1; D gene: TRBD1; clone size: many; V gene: TRBV9; CDR3 protein: CASSPRGQGDYNEQFF; CDR3 DNA: TGTGCCAGCAGCCCTAGGGGACAGGGCGACTACAATGAGCAGTTCTTC
J gene: TRBJ2-1; D gene: -; clone size: -; V gene: TRBV6-6; CDR3 protein: CASRNGLDLGNEQFF; CDR3 DNA: TGTGCCAGCAGGAACGGGCTAGACCTCGGCAATGAGCAGTTCTTC
J gene: TRBJ2-6; D gene: -; clone size: -; V gene: TRBV4-1; CDR3 protein: CASSQVPIDGSANVLTF; CDR3 DNA: TGCGCCAGCAGCCAAGTCCCCATTGATGGCAGCGCCAACGTCCTGACTTTC
J gene: TRBJ2-2; D gene: -; clone size: few; V gene: TRBV2; CDR3 protein: CASSETRAGLLSGELFF; CDR3 DNA: TGTGCCAGCAGTGAAACCCGTGCGGGCCTACTCTCCGGGGAGCTGTTTTTT
J gene: TRBJ1-4; D gene: -; clone size: few; V gene: TRBV27; CDR3 protein: CASSSDPPEDRTNEKLFF; CDR3 DNA: TGTGCCAGCAGTTCAGATCCGCCAGAGGACAGAACTAATGAAAAACTGTTTTTT
J gene: TRBJ2-3; D gene: -; clone size: many; V gene: TRBV5-1; CDR3 protein: CASSLSRVSTQYF; CDR3 DNA: TGCGCCAGCAGCTTATCCAGGGTATCTACGCAGTATTTT
J gene: TRBJ2-5; D gene: -; clone size: many; V gene: TRBV20-1; CDR3 protein: CSARKTEQETQYF; CDR3 DNA: TGCAGTGCAAGAAAAACGGAGCAAGAGACCCAGTACTTC
J gene: TRBJ2-7; D gene: -; clone size: many; V gene: TRBV5-1; CDR3 protein: CASSFWAARNEQYF; CDR3 DNA: TGCGCCAGCAGCTTCTGGGCCGCAAGGAACGAGCAGTACTTC
J gene: TRBJ2-2; D gene: TRBD1; clone size: many; V gene: TRBV5-1; CDR3 protein: CASSLLQGAVTGELFF; CDR3 DNA: TGCGCCAGCAGCCTCTTACAGGGGGCGGTCACCGGGGAGCTGTTTTTT
J gene: TRBJ2-1; D gene: -; clone size: many; V gene: TRBV29-1; CDR3 protein: CSAGADNEQFF; CDR3 DNA: TGCAGCGCTGGAGCGGACAATGAGCAGTTCTTC
J gene: TRBJ2-3; D gene: -; clone size: -; V gene: TRBV20-1; CDR3 protein: CSARDGATRTDTQYF; CDR3 DNA: TGCAGTGCTAGGGATGGCGCTACCCGCACAGATACGCAGTATTTT
J gene: TRBJ2-3; D gene: -; clone size: many; V gene: TRBV6-1; CDR3 protein: CASRRLTGTSTDTQYF; CDR3 DNA: TGTGCCAGCCGAAGATTGACAGGGACTAGCACAGATACGCAGTATTTT
J gene: TRBJ1-5; D gene: TRBD1; clone size: many; V gene: TRBV5-5; CDR3 protein: CASSAAGGGQPQHF; CDR3 DNA: TGTGCCAGCAGCGCAGCAGGGGGTGGTCAGCCCCAGCATTTT
J gene: TRBJ2-2; D gene: -; clone size: -; V gene: TRBV6-1; CDR3 protein: CASEGLLYTGELFF; CDR3 DNA: TGTGCCAGCGAGGGACTCCTCTACACCGGGGAGCTGTTTTTT
J gene: TRBJ1-1; D gene: -; clone size: many; V gene: TRBV12-3/TRBV12-4; CDR3 protein: CASRRDTEAFF; CDR3 DNA: TGTGCTTCGAGGAGGGACACTGAAGCTTTCTTT
J gene: TRBJ1-4; D gene: -; clone size: many; V gene: TRBV7-9; CDR3 protein: CASSLAEARKLFF; CDR3 DNA: TGTGCCAGCAGCTTAGCGGAGGCTCGAAAACTGTTTTTT